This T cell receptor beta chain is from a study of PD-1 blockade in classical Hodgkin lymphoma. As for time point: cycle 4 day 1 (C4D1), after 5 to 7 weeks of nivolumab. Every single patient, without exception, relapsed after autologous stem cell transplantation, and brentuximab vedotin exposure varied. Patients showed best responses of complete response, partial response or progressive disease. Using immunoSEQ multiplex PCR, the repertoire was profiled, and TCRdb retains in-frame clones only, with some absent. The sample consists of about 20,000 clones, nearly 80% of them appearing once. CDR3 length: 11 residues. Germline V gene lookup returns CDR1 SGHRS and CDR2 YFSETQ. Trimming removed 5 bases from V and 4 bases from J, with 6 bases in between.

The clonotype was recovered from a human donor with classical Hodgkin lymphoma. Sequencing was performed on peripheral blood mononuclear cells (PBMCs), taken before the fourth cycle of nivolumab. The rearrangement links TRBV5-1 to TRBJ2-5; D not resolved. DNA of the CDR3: TGCGCCAGCAGGGAAATAGAGACCCAGTACTTC. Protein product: CASREIETQYF.